A selection of T cell receptor beta chains follows, all from one sample in a study of blood T cell repertoires in COVID-19. TCRdb keeps only in-frame clones here, not all; method: immunoSEQ multiplex PCR. The sample has about 140,000 clones, just over 85% seen once; the top ten hold about 8%. Sequencing used peripheral blood. The receptors stem from a woman aged 55-70 years with acute or convalescent COVID-19. Both conserved end residues are part of each CDR3. The D gene is left open where the match is weak. The listing skips clone size in some rows; elsewhere it reads once, few, many or a size class.

>TRBD1|few|TRBJ2-7|TRBV7-6
TGTGCCAGCAGCTTAGATCAGGGGGTAACCTACGAGCAGTACTTC
CASSLDQGVTYEQYF
>-|-|TRBJ2-7|TRBV9
TGTGCCAGCAGCGTAGGGGCAGGGGGGTCCCCGGTAACTTACGAGCAGTACTTC
CASSVGAGGSPVTYEQYF
>TRBD1|once|TRBJ1-5|TRBV2
TGTGCCAGCAGCGACAGGGAGAGCAATCAGCCCCAGCATTTT
CASSDRESNQPQHF
>-|once|TRBJ2-7|TRBV6-6
TGTGCCGCAGCCGGGAGGGGACAGAAGGCCCCGGAGCAGTACTTC
CAAAGRGQKAPEQYF
>TRBD2|-|TRBJ2-5|TRBV29-1
TGCAGCGTCCTAGCGGGGGCCAAACAAGAGACCCAGTACTTC
CSVLAGAKQETQYF
>-|-|TRBJ2-1|TRBV7-9
TGTGCCAGCAGCTTAAGGGGTTCGAGGAATGAGCAGTTCTTC
CASSLRGSRNEQFF
>-|once|TRBJ1-3|TRBV19
TGTGCCAGTAGAAAACGGGGGGAAGGTGGAAACACCATATATTTT
CASRKRGEGGNTIYF
>-|-|TRBJ1-4|TRBV5-6
TGTGCCAGCAGCTACACAGGGCTAGCAACTAATGAAAAACTGTTTTTT
CASSYTGLATNEKLFF
>TRBD1|-|TRBJ2-1|TRBV7-9
TGTGCCAGCTCGCGGGGACAGGGGTTCGGTGAGCAGTTCTTC
CASSRGQGFGEQFF
>-|-|TRBJ2-7|TRBV7-9
TGTGCCAGCAGCTCCCGGACTACTCACTCCTACGAGCAGTACTTC
CASSSRTTHSYEQYF
>TRBD1|-|TRBJ1-2|TRBV5-1
TGCGCCAGCAGCTTGCAGACGACAGGGGTTAACTATGGCTACACCTTC
CASSLQTTGVNYGYTF
>TRBD1|once|TRBJ1-3|TRBV3-1/TRBV3-2
TGTGCCAGCAGCGCCCGGACAGGGTCTGGAAACACCATATATTTT
CASSARTGSGNTIYF
>-|-|TRBJ2-7|TRBV7-2
TGTGCCAGCAGCTTGCAGGGGCCTGGACCTTACGAGCAGTACTTC
CASSLQGPGPYEQYF
>-|-|TRBJ1-2|TRBV29-1
TGCAGCGTTGTTCAGGGCTATGGCTACACCTTC
CSVVQGYGYTF
>TRBD2|-|TRBJ2-3|TRBV3-1/TRBV3-2
TGTGCCAGCAGCCAAGATCGTCTAGCGGGCCTGGCAGATACGCAGTATTTT
CASSQDRLAGLADTQYF
>TRBD2|-|TRBJ2-1|TRBV19
TGTGCCAGTAGTTCGACTAGCGGGGGGTCCGAGCAGTTCTTC
CASSSTSGGSEQFF
>TRBD1|-|TRBJ2-2|TRBV5-1
TGCGCCAGCAGCTTGTTAGGGGGCGCGGACACCGGGGAGCTGTTTTTT
CASSLLGGADTGELFF
>TRBD1|-|TRBJ2-3|TRBV5-1
TGCGCCAGCTCGGGACAGCCGGCAGATACGCAGTATTTT
CASSGQPADTQYF
>-|-|TRBJ2-6|TRBV7-3
TGTGCCAGCAGCTCCGAGATATCTGGGGCCAACGTCCTGACTTTC
CASSSEISGANVLTF
>TRBD1|-|TRBJ1-1|TRBV20-1
TGCAGTGCTAGTCTTACACAGGGGGCCACTGAAGCTTTCTTT
CSASLTQGATEAFF
>TRBD1|-|TRBJ2-3|TRBV10-3
TGTGCCATCAGTCCCTCGACAGGGCAGGCAGATACGCAGTATTTT
CAISPSTGQADTQYF
>-|-|TRBJ2-7|TRBV5-1
TGCGCCAGCAGCTTGGTGGGGGGTGAGCAGTACTTC
CASSLVGGEQYF
>TRBD1|-|TRBJ2-4|TRBV18
TGTGCCAGCAAACAGGGGCCCGCAGTAGAGGAAAACATTCAGTACTTC
CASKQGPAVEENIQYF
>TRBD2|-|TRBJ2-3|TRBV7-2
TGTGCCAGCACCCCAGAGCGGGGGAGCACAGATACGCAGTATTTT
CASTPERGSTDTQYF
>TRBD1|-|TRBJ2-7|TRBV5-1
TGCGCCAGCAGCTTGGAGGGACAGGCTTCCTACGAGCAGTACTTC
CASSLEGQASYEQYF
>TRBD1|-|TRBJ1-4|TRBV25-1
TGTGCCAGCAGTGAACGGGGACAGGGCTATGAAAAACTGTTTTTT
CASSERGQGYEKLFF